The entry below describes one TCR beta chain. Antigen: not known. The data are from a study of T cell responses to AZD1222 COVID-19 vaccine. TCRdb keeps only in-frame clones here, not all; method: immunoSEQ multiplex PCR. Here the sample spans under 150,000 clones, approximately 90% being singletons. The study pooled second doses at about 4 or about 12 weeks. Looked up from germline, CDR1 is LGHNA and CDR2 is YSLEER. V was shortened by 1 base and J by 6 bases, with 12 bases between the two germline ends. There are 14 residues in the CDR3. Study conclusions and caveats: Among those given AZD1222, only five to seven were seropositive at baseline. Most donors were white British, females outnumbered males, and clonal diversity was possibly underestimated. Variant regions that are unmutated are reportedly the target of nearly half of spike-specific TCRs.

V gene TRBV4-3 combines with J gene TRBJ1-2; a possible D gene is TRBD1 (5 bases). This clonotype originated in an adult who received the AZD1222 COVID-19 vaccine. Sample: peripheral blood, taken 28 days after the second AZD1222 dose. DNA for the CDR3: TGCGCCAGCAGCCAAGTCCAGGGTTATAATGGCTACACCTTC. Translating it yields CASSQVQGYNGYTF.